This T cell receptor (beta chain) emerged from a study of T-cell memory formation after mild COVID-19. Across the whole study: Largely donor-specific TCR clusters were found.

General observations from the study: Pre-infection memory contained some responding clones, which suggested that cross-reactive memory had joined. The authors did not confirm SARS-CoV-2 specificity of second-wave clones peaking day 37.

This CDR3 is 17 amino acids long. In germline, CDR1 is SGHRS, CDR2 YFSETQ. The V end lost 0 bases, the J end lost 2 bases, and 17 bases lay between the germline ends. Of note for this clonotype: Its antigen is as yet unknown.

After 5'RACE with constant-segment primers, TCR alpha and TCR beta cDNA libraries carrying sample barcodes and UMIs were obtained. In TCRdb, the 5' RACE reads were re-called with MiXCR into one record per CDR3 protein. The top ten clones hold about 8.7% of a sample with roughly 400,000 distinct CDR3 sequences, approximately 25% of them seen once. Sequencing was carried out using PBMCs or a T cell subset sorted from them (not recorded which). The clonotype originates from an adult woman who had mild COVID-19 (a few samples of this study predate the infection). Cell type and time point are not known. The chain employs TRBV5-1 and TRBJ1-2; D is unresolved. For the CDR3, the DNA is TGCGCCAGCAGCTTGGCCCCCCGGAGCCGCATGAACTATGGCTACACCTTC. Amino acid sequence: CASSLAPRSRMNYGYTF.